This T cell receptor beta chain was retrieved from a study of T cell responses to AZD1222 COVID-19 vaccine. Some clones are missing from TCRdb's copy, which holds only in-frame ones; the method was immunoSEQ multiplex PCR. The repertoire holds about 150,000 clones, with about 90% as singletons. General study results and limits: Reportedly, nearly half the spike-specific TCRs target unmutated variant regions.

On this clone itself: What it binds is not known.

There are 16 residues in the CDR3. The source material was peripheral blood, sampled 28 days after the second dose of the MenACWY control vaccine. The chain combines TRBV21-1 with TRBJ1-1; TRBD1 is the table's D call and was not checked against the DNA. TRBV21-1 is recorded as a pseudogene. This clonotype originated in an adult who received the MenACWY meningococcal vaccine as a control. CDR3 in amino acids: CAAGPRDRAMNTEAFF. The CDR3 DNA reads TGTGCAGCCGGCCCAAGGGACAGAGCTATGAACACTGAAGCTTTCTTT.